The 14 T cell receptor beta chains listed next were all sequenced from one sample in a study of cytomegalovirus exposure and HLA in healthy donors. PCR primers comprised 60 Vbeta and 13 Jbeta primers. The protocol was immunoSEQ multiplex PCR, while the TCRdb copy is restricted to in-frame clones and leaves out a portion. There are about 120,000 clones in the sample, with approximately 1.7% held by the top ten. Sequenced material: PBMCs. Receptors originate from a woman in her forties in good health and CMV-seropositive.

The chain couples TRBV6-6 to TRBJ1-2; D is uncertain. Per germline, CDR1 MNHNY and CDR2 SVGAGI (reference sequence). Trimming stripped 2 bases from V and 0 bases from J, with 4 bases between. This CDR3 spans 13 amino acids. CDR3 in DNA: TGTGCCAGCAGTTACCTAGCTAACTATGGCTACACCTTC. Protein sequence: CASSYLANYGYTF.

The rearrangement links TRBV7-9 to TRBJ2-7, with 7 bases identical to TRBD2. This CDR3 is 14 amino acids long. V shed 3 bases and J 2 bases; nucleotides not matched to a gene: 4. Germline V gene lookup returns CDR1 SEHNR and CDR2 FQNEAQ (reference sequence). In DNA, the CDR3 is TGTGCCAGCAGCTTGAGCGGGACTCCCTACGAGCAGTACTTC. Its protein product is CASSLSGTPYEQYF.

The chain employs TRBV7-2 and TRBJ2-2, with D possibly TRBD2 on 5 matching bases. CDR3 size: 16 residues. CDR1 and CDR2 from the germline V gene are SGHTA and FQGNSA. Trimming removed 5 bases from V and 6 bases from J, with 19 bases in between. Here the CDR3 reads CASSPRWGVIAGELFF. In DNA form, the CDR3 reads TGTGCCAGCAGCCCACGGTGGGGAGTGATCGCCGGGGAGCTGTTTTTT.

The CDR3 region has the DNA TGTGCCAGCAGCCGATCCGGGACAGCCACCCCGGGGCAGTACTTC. It codes for CASSRSGTATPGQYF. The V and J genes are TRBV11-2 and TRBJ2-7, with 7 bases lining up with TRBD1. The CDR3 loop spans 15 amino acids. V shed 5 bases, J shed 9 bases, and the junction held 16 bases outside the gene matches. Germline assignment: CDR1 SGHAT and CDR2 FQNNGV.

The chain is built from TRBV6-1 and TRBJ1-2; 7 positions match TRBD1. The CDR3 extends over 13 amino acids. Germline CDR1 and CDR2: MNHNS and SASEGT. After removal of 8 bases from V and 8 bases from J, the junction contained 11 bases not matched to a gene. CDR3 region: CASGLLTGMGYTF. The CDR3 DNA is TGTGCCAGCGGCCTACTGACAGGGATGGGCTACACCTTC.

This rearrangement joins TRBV11-3 to TRBJ2-3; 8 nucleotides match TRBD2. The CDR3 is 16 amino acids. The germline V gene has CDR1 SGHNT and CDR2 YENEEA. With V trimmed by 5 bases and J by 6 bases, 13 bases remained unmatched. CDR3 DNA sequence: TGTGCCAGCAGCCCTAGGGAGGCGGGAGGCATGGATACGCAGTATTTT. It yields the protein CASSPREAGGMDTQYF. The whole variable domain, filled in from reference TRBV11-3 and TRBJ2-3, reads EAGVVQSPRYKIIEKKQPVAFWCNPISGHNTLYWYLQNLGQGPELLIRYENEEAVDDSQLPKDRFSAERLKGVDSTLKIQPAELGDSAVYLCASSPREAGGMDTQYFGPGTRLTVL.

This sequence joins TRBV19 and TRBJ1-2; 7 bases align to TRBD1. Germline V CDR1 and CDR2: LNHDA, SQIVND (reference sequence). CDR3 length equals 14 residues. Trimming took 1 base from V and 4 from J; bases not matched to a gene: 3. CDR3 amino acids: CASSIGGDSYGYTF. CDR3 nucleotides: TGTGCCAGTAGTATAGGAGGGGACAGCTATGGCTACACCTTC.

V is TRBV7-2 and J is TRBJ2-5; 8 positions match TRBD2. CDR3 length: 15 amino acids. J gave up 1 base and V 4 bases, and 5 bases lay outside the gene matches. Per germline, CDR1 SGHTA and CDR2 FQGNSA. CDR3 sequence reads: CASSSRGGAQETQYF. CDR3 nucleotides: TGTGCCAGCAGCTCCCGGGGGGGGGCCCAAGAGACCCAGTACTTC.

Note on this clone: This sample includes further DNA sequences coding for the same CDR3. This chain joins TRBV5-1 and TRBJ2-7; 12 nucleotides match TRBD2. The V gene end was trimmed by 0 bases and the J gene end by 4 bases; junction bases not matched to a gene: 2. Germline V gene lookup returns CDR1 SGHRS and CDR2 YFSETQ. The CDR3 length is 15 residues. Written as DNA, the CDR3 is TGCGCCAGCAGCTTGGGACTAGCGGGAGTATACGAGCAGTACTTC. As protein: CASSLGLAGVYEQYF. Complete variable domain (other parts from reference TRBV5-1 and TRBJ2-7): KAGVTQTPRYLIKTRGQQVTLSCSPISGHRSVSWYQQTPGQGLQFLFEYFSETQRNKGNFPGRFSGRQFSNSRSEMNVSTLELGDSALYLCASSLGLAGVYEQYFGPGTRLTVT.

The chain combines TRBV5-1 with TRBJ1-1, with D unclear. Trimming stripped 4 bases from V and 2 bases from J, with 12 bases between. Looked up from germline, CDR1 is SGHRS and CDR2 is YFSETQ. The CDR3 length is 14 residues. The CDR3 bases are TGCGCCAGCAGCCCCCACGGAGGAAACACTGAAGCTTTCTTT. Protein product: CASSPHGGNTEAFF. Combining the CDR3 with reference TRBV5-1 and TRBJ1-1 gives the whole variable domain KAGVTQTPRYLIKTRGQQVTLSCSPISGHRSVSWYQQTPGQGLQFLFEYFSETQRNKGNFPGRFSGRQFSNSRSEMNVSTLELGDSALYLCASSPHGGNTEAFFGQGTRLTVV.

This chain's CDR3 is CASQSAGRTDEQYF. CDR3 bases: TGTGCCAGCCAATCGGCCGGGAGAACGGACGAGCAGTACTTC. The chain employs TRBV27 and TRBJ2-7, with D tentatively TRBD2 (6 bases). This CDR3 contains 14 residues. Germline V gene lookup returns CDR1 MNHEY and CDR2 SMNVEV (reference sequence). Trimming cost V 8 bases and J 5 bases, with 19 bases left between them.

This chain links TRBV28 with TRBJ1-1; D unclear. This CDR3 is built from 14 residues. Germline V gene sequence: CDR1 MDHEN, CDR2 SYDVKM. The V and J ends lost 7 bases and 0 bases respectively, with 12 bases between them. The CDR3 here is CASKLGSLNTEAFF. CDR3 coding DNA: TGTGCCAGCAAGCTGGGCAGCTTGAACACTGAAGCTTTCTTT.

The CDR3 region has the DNA TGTGCCAGCAGCTCCCAGGCCCGCCAGGGGGCTCGCTATGGCTACACCTTC. Its translation: CASSSQARQGARYGYTF. The V and J genes are TRBV13 and TRBJ1-2; 8 bases map to TRBD1. The V segment lost 4 bases and the J segment 4 bases; nucleotides outside the gene matches: 14. In germline, CDR1 is PRHDT, CDR2 FYEKMQ (reference sequence). This CDR3 contains 17 residues.

This rearrangement joins TRBV7-9 to TRBJ2-3; D not resolved. Germline V lookup: CDR1 SEHNR, CDR2 FQNEAQ (reference sequence). V was trimmed by 0 bases and J by 2 bases, leaving 12 bases between them. CDR3 size: 16 residues. DNA of the CDR3: TGTGCCAGCAGCTTAGCAAGCAGGATACCCACAGATACGCAGTATTTT. Amino acids: CASSLASRIPTDTQYF.